Here is one TCR beta chain with its context. This sample also contains other DNA sequences that code for the same CDR3. The entry originates in a study of T cell clonotyping in hematopoietic cell transplantation. Per germline, CDR1 MDHEN and CDR2 SYDVKM. Trimming removed 6 bases at V and 0 bases at J, with 11 bases between. This CDR3 has 15 amino acids. Only in-frame clones appear in the TCRdb table, and some are missing; sequencing was by immunoSEQ multiplex PCR. The sample consists of tens of thousands of clones, 75% to 90% of them appearing once. The source material was peripheral blood mononuclear cells. The clonotype was recovered from a middle-aged woman in good health. Some clones in this sample may be carry-over from other donors' samples. The chain joins TRBV28 to TRBJ1-4; tentatively, D is TRBD1 (5 bases). The CDR3: CASSPAGATNEKLFF. In nucleotides, the CDR3 is TGTGCCAGCAGCCCCGCGGGGGCAACTAATGAAAAACTGTTTTTT.